Listed here are 30 T cell receptor beta chains from one sample, sequenced in a study of PD-1 blockade in classical Hodgkin lymphoma. Every patient had relapsed following autologous stem cell transplantation, and cohorts differed in brentuximab vedotin exposure. Clones were read by immunoSEQ multiplex PCR, and TCRdb kept only the in-frame ones, dropping some. The sample lists nearly 25,000 clones, about 70% occurring once. Sequencing was performed on peripheral blood mononuclear cells (PBMCs), taken at baseline. These receptors all come from a human donor with classical Hodgkin lymphoma.

The chain combines TRBV2 with TRBJ2-2; TRBD2 agrees at 8 bases. Per germline, CDR1 SNHLY and CDR2 FYNNEI. The CDR3 loop spans 17 amino acids. V shed 4 bases and J 4 bases; nucleotides not matched to a gene: 11. This chain's CDR3 is CASSAMERGPGTGELFF. DNA of the CDR3: TGTGCCAGCAGTGCCATGGAGCGGGGGCCGGGCACCGGGGAGCTGTTTTTT.

This clone is a singleton in its sample. The chain is built from TRBV10-3 and TRBJ1-6; 9 bases fit TRBD1. Germline loops: CDR1 ENHRY, CDR2 SYGVKD. J gave up 9 bases and V 9 bases, and 9 bases lay outside the gene matches. CDR3 length: 14 amino acids. CDR3 sequence (DNA): TGTGCCATAAGGGTGGGGACAGGGAGTTCACCCCTCCACTTT. This sequence encodes CAIRVGTGSSPLHF.

The J gene is TRBJ2-1, the V gene TRBV5-4, with D possibly being TRBD1 or TRBD2 (6 bases each). The CDR3 contains 15 residues. Trimming pared 4 bases from V and 0 bases from J, leaving 11 bases between. Per germline, CDR1 SGHNT and CDR2 YYREEE (reference sequence). The CDR3 DNA reads as TGTGCCAGCAGCCCGGGGGCTAGCTCCTACAATGAGCAGTTCTTC. Amino acids: CASSPGASSYNEQFF. Complete variable domain (other parts from reference TRBV5-4 and TRBJ2-1): ETGVTQSPTHLIKTRGQQVTLRCSSQSGHNTVSWYQQALGQGPQFIFQYYREEENGRGNFPPRFSGLQFPNYSSELNVNALELDDSALYLCASSPGASSYNEQFFGPGTRLTVL.

The V and J genes are TRBV27 and TRBJ1-1, with 7 positions matching TRBD1. The length of the CDR3 is 14 residues. Trimming at V came to 5 bases and at J to 5 bases, leaving 8 bases not matched to a gene. The germline CDR1 and CDR2 sequences are MNHEY and SMNVEV (reference sequence). CDR3 residues: CASSPLRGLTEAFF. Written as DNA, the CDR3 is TGTGCCAGCAGTCCCCTGAGGGGGCTGACTGAAGCTTTCTTT.

The V gene is TRBV5-8, the J gene TRBJ1-2; D unresolved. This CDR3 comprises 13 residues. Germline lookup yields CDR1 SGHTS and CDR2 YDEGEE. The V gene lost 4 bases and the J gene lost 4 bases, with 11 bases spanning the gap. In DNA form, the CDR3 reads TGTGCCAGCAGCCGATTTTCTGTCTATGGCTACACCTTC. Its translation: CASSRFSVYGYTF. Combining the CDR3 with reference TRBV5-8 and TRBJ1-2 gives the whole variable domain EAGVTQSPTHLIKTRGQQATLRCSPISGHTSVYWYQQALGLGLQFLLWYDEGEERNRGNFPPRFSGRQFPNYSSELNVNALELEDSALYLCASSRFSVYGYTFGSGTRLTVV.

This clone showed up just a few times. The rearrangement links TRBV27 to TRBJ2-7; D remains unclear. From germline, CDR1 is MNHEY and CDR2 SMNVEV (reference sequence). This CDR3 spans 12 amino acids. The V end lost 5 bases, the J end lost 2 bases, and 7 bases lay between the germline ends. CDR3 sequence reads: CASSADPYEQYF. The DNA for the CDR3 is TGTGCCAGCAGTGCGGACCCCTACGAGCAGTACTTC.

The gene calls are TRBV5-4 and TRBJ1-2; no definite D call. The CDR3 runs 15 residues. Trimming left V 3 bases short and J 5 bases short, with 17 bases between. The germline CDR1 and CDR2 sequences are SGHNT and YYREEE (reference sequence). The CDR3 coding sequence is TGTGCCAGCAGCTACCCACAAATAATGGGGTATGGCTACACCTTC. It encodes CASSYPQIMGYGYTF.

A few counts support this clone. The V and J genes are TRBV2 and TRBJ1-1; TRBD1 is a possible D gene (6 bases). Trimming cost V 6 bases and J 5 bases, with 16 bases left between them. The CDR3 has 14 residues. CDR1 and CDR2 from the germline V gene are SNHLY and FYNNEI. The CDR3 bases are TGTGCCAGCAGGAGGGGGGAAAGTGGAACTGAAGCTTTCTTT. Residues: CASRRGESGTEAFF. The whole variable domain, filled in from reference TRBV2 and TRBJ1-1, reads EPEVTQTPSHQVTQMGQEVILRCVPISNHLYFYWYRQILGQKVEFLVSFYNNEISEKSEIFDDQFSVERPDGSNFTLKIRSTKLEDSAMYFCASRRGESGTEAFFGQGTRLTVV.

The rearrangement links TRBV15 to TRBJ2-5; 8 nucleotides align to TRBD2. Germline-derived CDR1 and CDR2 are LNHNV and YYDKDF (reference sequence). The CDR3 covers 16 residues. J gave up 5 bases and V 1 base, and 9 bases lay outside the gene matches. This chain's CDR3 is CATSRVSGLGAETQYF. The CDR3, as DNA: TGTGCCACCAGCAGAGTTTCGGGACTAGGAGCCGAGACCCAGTACTTC.

This clone was counted between two and nine times. This chain uses TRBV5-6 with TRBJ1-1; D is possibly TRBD1 (6 bases). The germline V and J ends were trimmed by 5 bases and 2 bases, with 13 bases remaining between them. The germline V gene has CDR1 SGHDT and CDR2 YYEEEE. This CDR3 is 14 amino acids long. CDR3 region: CASRTGTSNTEAFF. CDR3 DNA: TGTGCCAGCAGAACCGGGACAAGTAACACTGAAGCTTTCTTT.

The V call is TRBV30, the J call TRBJ1-6, with 9 bases matching TRBD1. CDR1 and CDR2 from the germline V gene are GTSNPN and SVGIG (reference sequence). This CDR3 is 15 amino acids long. The ends lost 5 bases at V and 7 bases at J; junction bases unmatched: 9. In DNA, the CDR3 is TGTGCCTGGGATCTAGCCGGGACAGGGAATTCACCCCTCCACTTT. Its protein product is CAWDLAGTGNSPLHF.

The V call is TRBV7-2, the J call TRBJ2-5, with 10 positions matching TRBD1. Trimming removed 1 base from V and 4 bases from J; junction bases left unmatched: 9. Germline CDR1 and CDR2: SGHTA and FQGNSA. The CDR3 covers 17 residues. CDR3 coding DNA: TGTGCCAGCAGCTTAGTGCCAAGTGGGACAGGGGTAGAGACCCAGTACTTC. This codes for CASSLVPSGTGVETQYF.

This clone was observed once. The chain uses TRBV19 and TRBJ2-1; 9 nucleotides line up with TRBD1. This CDR3 is 14 amino acids long. The germline V gene encodes CDR1 LNHDA and CDR2 SQIVND (reference sequence). V was clipped by 9 bases and J by 2 bases; unmatched bases: 5. The CDR3 DNA is TGTGCCAGCCAACAGGGGGCCACCTACAATGAGCAGTTCTTC. Translated, it gives CASQQGATYNEQFF.

The chain carries TRBV5-4 and TRBJ1-5; no clear D gene. Germline CDR1 reads SGHNT; CDR2 reads YYREEE (reference sequence). The CDR3 runs 13 residues. V was shortened by 4 bases and J by 5 bases, with 10 bases between the two germline ends. The CDR3 reads CASSTHPHQPQHF. DNA for the CDR3: TGTGCCAGCAGCACCCATCCCCATCAGCCCCAGCATTTT.

The V call is TRBV9, the J call TRBJ2-2, with D possibly matching TRBD2 (7 bases). V was shortened by 1 base and J by 3 bases, with 10 bases between the two germline ends. This CDR3 spans 15 amino acids. The V gene's germline CDR1 is SGDLS and CDR2 YYNGEE. In nucleotides, the CDR3 is TGTGCCAGCAGCGTATGGGGGGGCGACACCGGGGAGCTGTTTTTT. It yields the protein CASSVWGGDTGELFF.

This chain links TRBV11-2 with TRBJ2-1; maybe TRBD2 (6 bases). Germline-derived CDR1 and CDR2 are SGHAT and FQNNGV. This CDR3 contains 15 residues. The V end lost 8 bases, the J end lost 6 bases, and 20 bases lay between the germline ends. DNA of the CDR3: TGTGCCAGCGGAAGACTAGTTTCAGTGGGCAATGAGCAGTTCTTC. Translated, it gives CASGRLVSVGNEQFF.

The CDR3 spells CALGQGFNEAFF. The CDR3 DNA follows: TGTGCCCTGGGACAGGGATTTAATGAAGCTTTCTTT. The chain combines TRBV30 with TRBJ1-1; 9 bases are shared with TRBD1. After removal of 8 bases from V and 7 bases from J, the junction contained 8 bases not matched to a gene. This CDR3 comprises 12 residues. Per germline, CDR1 GTSNPN and CDR2 SVGIG (reference sequence). Together with reference TRBV30 and TRBJ1-1, the CDR3 gives the full variable domain: SQTIHQWPATLVQPVGSPLSLECTVEGTSNPNLYWYRQAAGRGLQLLFYSVGIGQISSEVPQNLSASRPQDRQFILSSKKLLLSDSGFYLCALGQGFNEAFFGQGTRLTVV.

This chain uses TRBV6-5 with TRBJ2-2, with unresolved D. The germline V gene encodes CDR1 MNHEY and CDR2 SVGAGI. Between the trimmed V and J ends, which lost 3 bases and 8 bases, there was a span of 10 bases. This CDR3 has 13 amino acids. The CDR3 spells CASSYGSLGELFF. The CDR3 bases are TGTGCCAGCAGTTATGGGTCTTTAGGGGAGCTGTTTTTT.

This clone was seen just once. The rearrangement uses TRBV19 and TRBJ1-2; D uncertain. The V end lost 0 bases, the J end lost 6 bases, and 8 bases lay between the germline ends. This CDR3 is built from 13 residues. Per the germline V gene, CDR1 is LNHDA and CDR2 is SQIVND (reference sequence). The CDR3 reads CASSIEGGDGYTF. In DNA form, the CDR3 reads TGTGCCAGTAGTATAGAGGGCGGGGATGGCTACACCTTC.

The chain carries TRBV4-2 and TRBJ2-1; D is ambiguous. In germline, CDR1 is LGHNA, CDR2 YNFKEQ. The germline V and J ends were trimmed by 0 bases and 1 base, with 10 bases remaining between them. CDR3 length: 16 amino acids. CDR3 sequence reads: CASSQDRKVSYNEQFF. CDR3 nucleotide sequence: TGTGCCAGCAGCCAAGATCGAAAGGTTTCCTACAATGAGCAGTTCTTC.

As concerns this clone: Other DNA variants within this sample encode the same CDR3. V usage is TRBV6-5 and J usage is TRBJ2-1; 8 nucleotides align to TRBD2. The CDR3 runs to 11 residues. Per the germline V gene, CDR1 is MNHEY and CDR2 is SVGAGI. J was trimmed by 9 bases and V by 5 bases; bases with no gene match: 0. For the CDR3, the DNA is TGTGCCAGCAGTAGCGGGGGTGAGCAGTTCTTC. Protein product: CASSSGGEQFF.

The chain combines TRBV30 with TRBJ2-2; 7 positions match TRBD1. There are 14 residues in the CDR3. The germline V gene encodes CDR1 GTSNPN and CDR2 SVGIG (reference sequence). The V and J ends lost 5 bases and 0 bases, in that order; junction bases with no gene match: 3. The CDR3: CAWRQGPNTGELFF. In DNA form, the CDR3 reads TGTGCCTGGCGACAGGGCCCGAACACCGGGGAGCTGTTTTTT.

This clone qualifies as medium-sized (0.01 to 0.1%). The V call is TRBV6-5, the J call TRBJ2-7, with a possible D match to TRBD1 (6 bases). Germline loops: CDR1 MNHEY, CDR2 SVGAGI. The CDR3 consists of 14 residues. V lost 6 bases, J lost 5 bases, and 17 bases lay in between. The CDR3 nucleotides are TGTGCCAGCAGAAACAGGGCGGGTTACCACGAGCAGTACTTC. It yields the protein CASRNRAGYHEQYF.

The rearrangement uses TRBV27 and TRBJ1-2, with 8 bases aligning to TRBD1. V lost 2 bases to trimming and J lost 1 base; unmatched junction nucleotides: 0. This CDR3 has 14 amino acids. Germline CDR1 MNHEY, CDR2 SMNVEV (reference sequence). The CDR3 DNA follows: TGTGCCAGCAGTTTAACAGGGGGTAACTATGGCTACACCTTC. Its protein is CASSLTGGNYGYTF.

This sequence joins TRBV30 and TRBJ2-1, with D tentatively TRBD2 (7 bases). This CDR3 comprises 15 residues. The V gene lost 6 bases and the J gene lost 4 bases, with 19 bases spanning the gap. Germline assignment: CDR1 GTSNPN and CDR2 SVGIG (reference sequence). The CDR3 nucleotides are TGTGCCTGCTATTGGGGGGGCGAATGGTACAATGAGCAGTTCTTC. Its translation is CACYWGGEWYNEQFF.

The chain has TRBV11-2 and TRBJ2-3; 13 positions agree with TRBD2. The CDR3 consists of 16 residues. The germline CDR1 and CDR2 sequences are SGHAT and FQNNGV. V shed 4 bases, J shed 5 bases, and the junction held 6 bases outside the gene matches. The DNA for the CDR3 is TGTGCCAGCAGCTCGACTAGCGGGGGGAGGGTAGATACGCAGTATTTT. It specifies CASSSTSGGRVDTQYF.

The genes are TRBV9 and TRBJ2-3; tentative D call: TRBD2 (7 bases). Trimming removed 1 base from V and 5 bases from J, with 11 bases in between. This CDR3 has 14 residues. The germline V gene encodes CDR1 SGDLS and CDR2 YYNGEE. The CDR3 loop is CASSVTGGRDTQYF. For the CDR3, the DNA is TGTGCCAGCAGCGTAACGGGGGGCAGAGATACGCAGTATTTT.

Written as DNA, the CDR3 is TGTGCCAGCATGGGTCAGACGTTTGGGGCCAACGTCCTGACTTTC. This translates into CASMGQTFGANVLTF. The chain carries TRBV4-2 and TRBJ2-6; no definite D call. The CDR3 contains 15 residues. CDR1 and CDR2 from the germline V gene are LGHNA and YNFKEQ. Trimming removed 7 bases at V and 3 bases at J, with 13 bases between.

This clone has just a few counts. The chain uses TRBV15 and TRBJ2-7, with 8 positions matching TRBD1. This CDR3 has 13 residues. The germline V gene has CDR1 LNHNV and CDR2 YYDKDF (reference sequence). J gave up 3 bases and V 9 bases, and 7 bases lay outside the gene matches. The DNA of the CDR3 is TGTGCCACGTCCCAGGACAGGGTCTACGAGCAGTACTTC. This gives the protein CATSQDRVYEQYF.

This chain uses TRBV10-3 with TRBJ1-2; D is perhaps TRBD1 (5 bases). Trimming cost V 0 bases and J 3 bases, with 11 bases left between them. The CDR3 totals 15 residues. Germline loops: CDR1 ENHRY, CDR2 SYGVKD. The CDR3 nucleotides read TGTGCCATCAGTGAGTCGGGCAGGGATGACTATGGCTACACCTTC. It codes for CAISESGRDDYGYTF.